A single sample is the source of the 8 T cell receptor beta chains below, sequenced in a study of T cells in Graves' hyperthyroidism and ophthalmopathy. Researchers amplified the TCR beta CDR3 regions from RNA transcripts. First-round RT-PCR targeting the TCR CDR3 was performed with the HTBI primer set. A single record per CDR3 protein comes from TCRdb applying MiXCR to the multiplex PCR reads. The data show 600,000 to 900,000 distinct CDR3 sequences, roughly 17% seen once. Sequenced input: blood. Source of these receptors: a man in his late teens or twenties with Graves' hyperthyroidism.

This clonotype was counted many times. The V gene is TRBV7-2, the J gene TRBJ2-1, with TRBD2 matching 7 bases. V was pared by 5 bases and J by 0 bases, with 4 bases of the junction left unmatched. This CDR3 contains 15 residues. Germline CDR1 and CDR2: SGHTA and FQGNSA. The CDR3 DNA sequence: TGTGCCAGCAGCCGCGGACTAGTCTCCTACAATGAGCAGTTCTTC. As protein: CASSRGLVSYNEQFF.

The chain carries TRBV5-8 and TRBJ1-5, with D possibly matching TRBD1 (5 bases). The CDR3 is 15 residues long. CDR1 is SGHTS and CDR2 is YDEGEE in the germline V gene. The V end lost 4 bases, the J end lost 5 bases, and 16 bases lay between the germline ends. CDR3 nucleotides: TGTGCCAGCAGCCGAGACAGCCTACCCGATCAGCCCCAGCATTTT. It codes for CASSRDSLPDQPQHF.

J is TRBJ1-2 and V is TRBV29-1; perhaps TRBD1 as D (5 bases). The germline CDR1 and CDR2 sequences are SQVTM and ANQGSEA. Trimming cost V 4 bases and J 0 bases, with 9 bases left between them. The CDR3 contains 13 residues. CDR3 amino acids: CSVVTGANYGYTF. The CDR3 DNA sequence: TGCAGCGTTGTAACAGGAGCTAACTATGGCTACACCTTC.

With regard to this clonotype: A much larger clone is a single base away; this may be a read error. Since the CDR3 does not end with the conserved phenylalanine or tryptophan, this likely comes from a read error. The DNA of the CDR3 is TGCAGTGCCGCGGGGGCCAATGAGCAGTTCTCC. Its protein product is CSAAGANEQFS. This chain connects TRBV20-1 to TRBJ2-1, with D possibly being TRBD2 (7 bases). Germline V gene sequence: CDR1 DFQATT, CDR2 SNEGSKA (reference sequence). This CDR3 region has 11 residues. Trimming pared 6 bases from V and 6 bases from J, leaving 9 bases between.

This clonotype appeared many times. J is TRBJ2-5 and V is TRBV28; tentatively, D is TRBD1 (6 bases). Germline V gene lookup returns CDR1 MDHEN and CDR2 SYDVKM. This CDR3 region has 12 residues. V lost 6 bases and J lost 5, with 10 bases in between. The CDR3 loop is CASRQGGETQYF. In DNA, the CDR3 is TGTGCCAGCAGACAGGGCGGGGAGACCCAGTACTTC. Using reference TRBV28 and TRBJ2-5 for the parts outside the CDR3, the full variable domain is DVKVTQSSRYLVKRTGEKVFLECVQDMDHENMFWYRQDPGLGLRLIYFSYDVKMKEKGDIPEGYSVSREKKERFSLILESASTNQTSMYLCASRQGGETQYFGPGTRLLVL.

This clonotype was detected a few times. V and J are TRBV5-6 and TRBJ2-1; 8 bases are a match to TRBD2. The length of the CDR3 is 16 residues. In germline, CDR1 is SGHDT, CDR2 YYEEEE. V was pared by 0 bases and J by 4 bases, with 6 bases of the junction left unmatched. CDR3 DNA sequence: TGTGCCAGCAGCTTGGCCGGAGGCGGGAGGTACAATGAGCAGTTCTTC. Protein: CASSLAGGGRYNEQFF. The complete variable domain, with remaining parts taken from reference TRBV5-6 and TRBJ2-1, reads DAGVTQSPTHLIKTRGQQVTLRCSPKSGHDTVSWYQQALGQGPQFIFQYYEEEERQRGNFPDRFSGHQFPNYSSELNVNALLLGDSALYLCASSLAGGGRYNEQFFGPGTRLTVL.

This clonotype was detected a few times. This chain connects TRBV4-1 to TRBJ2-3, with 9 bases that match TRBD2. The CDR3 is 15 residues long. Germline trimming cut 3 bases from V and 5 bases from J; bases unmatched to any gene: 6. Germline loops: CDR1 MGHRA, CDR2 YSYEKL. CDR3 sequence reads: CASSHLAGEGDTQYF. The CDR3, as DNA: TGCGCCAGCAGCCATTTAGCGGGAGAGGGAGATACGCAGTATTTT.

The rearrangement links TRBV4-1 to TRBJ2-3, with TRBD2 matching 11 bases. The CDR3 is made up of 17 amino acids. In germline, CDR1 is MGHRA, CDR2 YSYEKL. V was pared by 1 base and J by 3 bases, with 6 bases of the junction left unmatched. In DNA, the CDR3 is TGCGCCAGCAGCCAAGGACAGGGACTAGCGGAGACAGATACGCAGTATTTT. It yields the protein CASSQGQGLAETDTQYF.